This T cell receptor (beta chain) was captured by sequencing in a study of blood T cell repertoires in COVID-19 (dated by TCRdb to the early 2020s). Study-wide context: Samples from collaborators originated in the United States, Italy and Spain and spanned both the acute and convalescent phases of COVID-19. The prospective study material was composed of cDNA or gDNA derived from T cells, B-cell-depleted T cells, or PBMCs. Subjects who had been exposed to COVID-19, were actively infected with it, or had recovered from it provided the deeply sampled blood TCRbeta repertoires that made up the dataset. A freely available public database, intended as a resource for researchers studying the immune response to SARS-CoV-2, is where the repertoires were released. The samples were drawn from the first 160 participants of the ongoing ImmuneRACE study and from more than 1,000 subjects provided by 6 global collaborators. The sample metadata nearly always contained a de-identified subject ID, COVID-19 status, age in years and sex. HLA class I and class II types, where available, came from metadata supplied by the sample provider rather than from assay-based typing.

The immunoSEQ Assay, a bias-controlled multiplex PCR, was used to amplify TCRbeta CDR3 regions from genomic DNA. The original methods were these. The number of nucleated cells in each sample was estimated by amplification of reference gene primers within the assay. Sequence reads were collapsed and filtered to measure the absolute abundance of every unique TCRbeta CDR3 rearrangement. Productive Simpson clonality was computed per sample as the square root of Simpson's diversity index over productive rearrangements. As stored in TCRdb, this immuneACCESS dataset retains in-frame rearrangements with V and J assigned. A fraction of the clones does not appear; measured against another copy, unresolved V genes explain less than half of the discrepancy, and the remainder lacks a known reason. The V and J calls and clone size are taken from that table; D and trimming were inferred from the DNA. This sample has fewer than 250,000 clones in its table, and approximately 84% of those were observed once. Roughly 3.2% of the sample belongs to the ten largest clones.

In the prospective study, participants were about 18 to 100 years old, resided in 24 geographic areas of the United States, and were enrolled through a virtual design. Cohort assignment in the prospective study relied on participant-reported clinical history from a screening survey and a study questionnaire. Recovered participants in ImmuneRACE Cohort 3 were defined by two consecutive negative NP/OP PCR tests, clearance by a healthcare professional, or resolution of symptoms. Each participant in the prospective study had whole blood, serum and a nasopharyngeal or oropharyngeal swab collected by mobile phlebotomists. Additional blood draws and questionnaires over an approximately two-month period could optionally be provided by prospective study participants. Blood samples from the prospective study were shipped frozen or at room temperature prior to DNA extraction. This clone is a singleton in its sample. The specificity of this receptor is unknown. Base qualities were left out, and no much larger clone turns up one base away.

CDR1 is given as MDHEN and CDR2 as SYDVKM, both from the germline V gene. The germline V end is reduced by 8 bases and the J end by 6 bases; junction bases left unmatched: 11. Measured from the cysteine to the phenylalanine, the CDR3 is 14 residues long. Just the 42-base CDR3 DNA is kept, in frame starting at base 1. The paper as a whole reports these results and caveats: How much clinical and demographic metadata was included differed by source and by participant, and the metadata was provided uncurated.

Sequenced material: PBMCs or T cells enriched from blood (not recorded which). The V gene is TRBV28 and the J gene is TRBJ1-2; 8 bases in the junction line up with TRBD1. The receptor was isolated from a woman in her thirties who had recovered from COVID-19. Read as DNA, the sequence is TGTGCCAGCGCTGTAACAGGGGGAAGAAATGGCTACACCTTC. Translated, it reads CASAVTGGRNGYTF.